This T cell receptor (beta chain) was sequenced for a study of shared clonotypes between healthy human individuals. This CDR3 is built from 16 residues. Clones were read by immunoSEQ multiplex PCR, and TCRdb kept only the in-frame ones, dropping some. The table has roughly 2.2 million clones, just under 95% seen once; the top ten hold approximately 0.39%. The chain recombines TRBV21-1 with TRBJ1-2; the table's D call of TRBD1 was not tested on the DNA. TRBV21-1 is a documented pseudogene. The sequence came from a young man in good health. Some clones in this sample may be carry-over from other donors' samples. Sequencing was done on a sample of naive CD4+ T cells from PBMCs. Subset: CD45RA+ positively selected. The CDR3 DNA reads TGTGCCAGCAGCAAAATGGAAGGACAGGGGGCCTATGGCTACACCTTC. This sequence encodes CASSKMEGQGAYGYTF.